This TCR beta chain derives from a study of shared clonotypes between healthy human individuals. TCRdb's copy holds only in-frame clones and misses some; the assay was immunoSEQ multiplex PCR. The sample includes 1.6 million or so clones, 97% to 99% seen only once; the top ten take around 0.33%. General study findings and limits: With four donors compared, about 5% of naive CD4 clonotypes were shared.

CDR3 length: 15 residues. The germline gives CDR1 LGHNA, CDR2 YSLEER. The V and J ends lost 0 bases and 3 bases respectively, with 8 bases between them. In regard to this clone: No antigen is known for it.

The rearrangement joins TRBV4-3 to TRBJ2-2; D gene uncertain. The sequence derives from a man younger than 45 in good health. The sample comprised naive CD4+ T cells sorted from blood. Subset: CD45RA+ positively selected. This CDR3 reads CASSQEGRYTGELFF. The CDR3 DNA reads as TGCGCCAGCAGCCAAGAAGGCCGCTACACCGGGGAGCTGTTTTTT.